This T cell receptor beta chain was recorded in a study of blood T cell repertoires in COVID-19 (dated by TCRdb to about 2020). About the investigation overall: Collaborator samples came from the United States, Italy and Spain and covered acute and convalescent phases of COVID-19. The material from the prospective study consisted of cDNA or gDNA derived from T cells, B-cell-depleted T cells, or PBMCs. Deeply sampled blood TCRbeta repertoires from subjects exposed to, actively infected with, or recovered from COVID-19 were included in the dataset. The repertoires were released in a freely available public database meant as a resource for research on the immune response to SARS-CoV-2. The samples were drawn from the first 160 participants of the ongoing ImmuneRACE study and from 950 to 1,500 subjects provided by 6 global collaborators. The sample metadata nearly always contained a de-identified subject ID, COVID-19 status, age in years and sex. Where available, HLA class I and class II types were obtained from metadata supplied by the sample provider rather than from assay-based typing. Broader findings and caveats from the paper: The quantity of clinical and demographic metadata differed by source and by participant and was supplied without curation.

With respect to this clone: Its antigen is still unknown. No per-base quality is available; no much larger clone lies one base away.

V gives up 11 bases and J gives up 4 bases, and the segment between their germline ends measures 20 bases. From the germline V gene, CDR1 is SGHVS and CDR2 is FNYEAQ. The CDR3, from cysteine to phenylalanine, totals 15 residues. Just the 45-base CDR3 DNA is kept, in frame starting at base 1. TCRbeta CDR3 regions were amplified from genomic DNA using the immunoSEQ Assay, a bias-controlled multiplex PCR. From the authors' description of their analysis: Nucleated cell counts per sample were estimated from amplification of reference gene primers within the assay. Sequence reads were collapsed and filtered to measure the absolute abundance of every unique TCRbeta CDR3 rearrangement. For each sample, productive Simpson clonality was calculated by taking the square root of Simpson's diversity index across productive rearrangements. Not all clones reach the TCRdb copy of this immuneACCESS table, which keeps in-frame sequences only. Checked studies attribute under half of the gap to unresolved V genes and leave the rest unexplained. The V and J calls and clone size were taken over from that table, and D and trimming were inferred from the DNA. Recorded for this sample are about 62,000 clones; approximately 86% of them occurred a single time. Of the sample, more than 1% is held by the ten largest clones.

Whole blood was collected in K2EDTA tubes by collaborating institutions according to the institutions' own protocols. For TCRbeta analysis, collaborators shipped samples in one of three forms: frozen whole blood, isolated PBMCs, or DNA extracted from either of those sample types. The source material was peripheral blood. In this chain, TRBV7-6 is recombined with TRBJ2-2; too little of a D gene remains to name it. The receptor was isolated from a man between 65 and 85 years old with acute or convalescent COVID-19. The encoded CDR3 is CASKQVGDVTGELFF. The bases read TGTGCCTCAAAGCAGGTCGGCGACGTCACCGGGGAGCTGTTTTTT. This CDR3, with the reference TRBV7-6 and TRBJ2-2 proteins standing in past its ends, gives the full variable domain GAGVSQSPRYKVTKRGQDVALRCDPISGHVSLYWYRQALGQGPEFLTYFNYEAQQDKSGLPNDRFSAERPEGSISTLTIQRTEQRDSAMYRCASKQVGDVTGELFFGEGSRLTVL.